This T cell receptor beta chain was obtained from a study of immune characterization of retroperitoneal liposarcoma. This clonotype was observed a few times. TCRdb used MiXCR to reprocess the PCR reads, holding one entry per CDR3 protein. The sample consists of fewer than 20,000 distinct CDR3 sequences, around 40% of them appearing once. Sequenced input: blood. This sequence originates from a male donor with retroperitoneal liposarcoma.

As DNA, the CDR3 is TGTGCCAGCAGCTCGACCGGGACAGGGTATTCACCCCTCCACTTT. It specifies CASSSTGTGYSPLHF. J is TRBJ1-6 and V is TRBV7-3, with TRBD1 identical over 9 bases. Trimming removed 4 bases from V and 8 bases from J; junction bases left unmatched: 6. This CDR3 comprises 15 residues. CDR1 SGHTA and CDR2 FQGTGA come from the germline V gene. Supplemented by reference TRBV7-3 and TRBJ1-6, the full variable domain reads GAGVSQTPSNKVTEKGKYVELRCDPISGHTALYWYRQSLGQGPEFLIYFQGTGAADDSGLPNDRFFAVRPEGSVSTLKIQRTERGDSAVYLCASSSTGTGYSPLHFGNGTRLTVT.